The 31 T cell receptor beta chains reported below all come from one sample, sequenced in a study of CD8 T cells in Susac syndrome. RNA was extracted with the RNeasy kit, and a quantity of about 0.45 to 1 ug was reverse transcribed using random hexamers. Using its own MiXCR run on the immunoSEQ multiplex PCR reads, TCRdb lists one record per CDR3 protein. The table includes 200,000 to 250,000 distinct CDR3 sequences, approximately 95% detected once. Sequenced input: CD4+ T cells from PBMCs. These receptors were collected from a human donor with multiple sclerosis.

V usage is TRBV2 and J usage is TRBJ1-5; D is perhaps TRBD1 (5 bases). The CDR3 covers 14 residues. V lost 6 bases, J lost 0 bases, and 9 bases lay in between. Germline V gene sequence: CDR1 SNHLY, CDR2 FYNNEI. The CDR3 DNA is TGTGCCAGCAGAAGACAGAATAGCAATCAGCCCCAGCATTTT. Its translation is CASRRQNSNQPQHF.

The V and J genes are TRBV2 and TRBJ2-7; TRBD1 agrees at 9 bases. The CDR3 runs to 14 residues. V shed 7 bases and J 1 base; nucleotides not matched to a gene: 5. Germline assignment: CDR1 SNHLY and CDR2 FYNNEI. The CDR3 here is CASTIQGASYEQYF. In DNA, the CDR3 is TGTGCCAGCACCATACAGGGGGCATCCTACGAGCAGTACTTC.

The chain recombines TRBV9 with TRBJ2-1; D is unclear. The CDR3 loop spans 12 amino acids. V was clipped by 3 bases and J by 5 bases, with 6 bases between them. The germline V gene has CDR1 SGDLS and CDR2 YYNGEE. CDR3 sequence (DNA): TGTGCCAGCAGCGCCCATGACAATGAGCAGTTCTTC. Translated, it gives CASSAHDNEQFF.

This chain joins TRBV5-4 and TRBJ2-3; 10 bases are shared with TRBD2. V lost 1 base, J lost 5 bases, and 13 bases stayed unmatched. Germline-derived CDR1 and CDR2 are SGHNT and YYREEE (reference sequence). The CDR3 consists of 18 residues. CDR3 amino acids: CASSLSRLAGAPRDTQYF. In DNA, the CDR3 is TGTGCCAGCAGCTTGAGCCGGCTAGCGGGGGCCCCGCGAGATACGCAGTATTTT.

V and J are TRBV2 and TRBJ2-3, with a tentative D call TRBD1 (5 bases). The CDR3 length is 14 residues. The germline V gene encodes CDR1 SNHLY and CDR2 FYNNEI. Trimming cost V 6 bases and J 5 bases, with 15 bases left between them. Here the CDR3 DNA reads TGTGCCAGCAGCTGGGATCGGCAGGGAGATACGCAGTATTTT. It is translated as CASSWDRQGDTQYF.

The CDR3 DNA is TGCAGCCTACCCTCCTTGGGCGGTAGCACAGATACGCAGTATTTT. Residues: CSLPSLGGSTDTQYF. J is TRBJ2-3 and V is TRBV29-1; D is undetermined. This CDR3 has 15 residues. V was cut by 8 bases and J by 0 bases, with 18 bases left in between. Germline V lookup: CDR1 SQVTM, CDR2 ANQGSEA.

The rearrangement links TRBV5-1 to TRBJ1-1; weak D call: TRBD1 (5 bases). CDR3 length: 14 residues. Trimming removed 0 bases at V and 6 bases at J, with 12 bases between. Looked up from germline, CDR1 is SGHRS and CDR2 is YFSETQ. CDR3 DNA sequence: TGCGCCAGCAGCTTGGCTGGGGCGGGGGCTGAAGCTTTCTTT. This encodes CASSLAGAGAEAFF.

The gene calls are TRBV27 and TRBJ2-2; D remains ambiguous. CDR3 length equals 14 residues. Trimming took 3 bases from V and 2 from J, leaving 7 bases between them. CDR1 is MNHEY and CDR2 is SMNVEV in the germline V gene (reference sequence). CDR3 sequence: CASSFVPNTGELFF. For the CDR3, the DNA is TGTGCCAGCAGTTTCGTTCCCAACACCGGGGAGCTGTTTTTT.

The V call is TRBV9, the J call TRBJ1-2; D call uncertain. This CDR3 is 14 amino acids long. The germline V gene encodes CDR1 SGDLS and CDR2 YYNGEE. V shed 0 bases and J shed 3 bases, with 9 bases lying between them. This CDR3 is CASSVVPGDYGYTF. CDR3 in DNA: TGTGCCAGCAGCGTAGTTCCAGGAGACTATGGCTACACCTTC. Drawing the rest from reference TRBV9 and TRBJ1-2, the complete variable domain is DSGVTQTPKHLITATGQRVTLRCSPRSGDLSVYWYQQSLDQGLQFLIQYYNGEERAKGNILERFSAQQFPDLHSELNLSSLELGDSALYFCASSVVPGDYGYTFGSGTRLTVV.

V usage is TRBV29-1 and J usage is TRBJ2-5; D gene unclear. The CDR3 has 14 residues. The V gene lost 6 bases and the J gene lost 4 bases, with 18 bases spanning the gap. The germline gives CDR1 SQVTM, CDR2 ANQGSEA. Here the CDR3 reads CSVPHSSLGETQYF. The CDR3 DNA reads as TGCAGCGTCCCCCACAGTAGTCTTGGAGAGACCCAGTACTTC.

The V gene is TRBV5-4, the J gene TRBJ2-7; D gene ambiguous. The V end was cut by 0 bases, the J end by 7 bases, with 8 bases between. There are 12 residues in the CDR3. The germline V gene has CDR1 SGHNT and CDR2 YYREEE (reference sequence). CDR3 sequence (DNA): TGTGCCAGCAGCTTGGCCTCCCGGGAGCAGTACTTC. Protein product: CASSLASREQYF.

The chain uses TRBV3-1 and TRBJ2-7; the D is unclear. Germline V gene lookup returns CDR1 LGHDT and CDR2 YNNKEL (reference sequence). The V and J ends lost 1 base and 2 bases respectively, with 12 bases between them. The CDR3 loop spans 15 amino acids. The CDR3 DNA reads TGTGCCAGCAGCCAAGGGTTGGGTTCCCCCTACGAGCAGTACTTC. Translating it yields CASSQGLGSPYEQYF.

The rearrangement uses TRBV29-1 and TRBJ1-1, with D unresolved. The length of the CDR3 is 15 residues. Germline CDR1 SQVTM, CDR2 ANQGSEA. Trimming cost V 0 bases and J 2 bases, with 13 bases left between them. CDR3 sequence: CSVEELGLSNTEAFF. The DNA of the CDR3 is TGCAGCGTTGAAGAGCTCGGCCTTAGCAACACTGAAGCTTTCTTT.

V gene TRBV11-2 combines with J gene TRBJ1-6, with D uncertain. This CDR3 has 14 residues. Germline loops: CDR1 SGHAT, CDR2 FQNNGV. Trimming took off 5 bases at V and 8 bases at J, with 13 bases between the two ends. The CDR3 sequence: CASSTRTWDSPLHF. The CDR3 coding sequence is TGTGCCAGCAGCACAAGGACCTGGGATTCACCCCTCCACTTT.

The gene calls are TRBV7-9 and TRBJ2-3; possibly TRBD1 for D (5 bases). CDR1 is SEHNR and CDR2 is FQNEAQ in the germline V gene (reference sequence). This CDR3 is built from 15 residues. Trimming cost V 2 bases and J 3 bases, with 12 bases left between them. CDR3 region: CASSLIKGRTDTQYF. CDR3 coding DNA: TGTGCCAGCAGCTTAATCAAGGGGCGAACAGATACGCAGTATTTT.

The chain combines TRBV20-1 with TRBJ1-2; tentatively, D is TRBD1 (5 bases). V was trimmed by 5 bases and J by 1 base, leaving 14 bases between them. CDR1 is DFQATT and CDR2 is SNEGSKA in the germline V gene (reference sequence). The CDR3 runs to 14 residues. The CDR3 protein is CSAGPGNFNYGYTF. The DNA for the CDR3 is TGCAGTGCTGGACCAGGGAACTTTAACTATGGCTACACCTTC.

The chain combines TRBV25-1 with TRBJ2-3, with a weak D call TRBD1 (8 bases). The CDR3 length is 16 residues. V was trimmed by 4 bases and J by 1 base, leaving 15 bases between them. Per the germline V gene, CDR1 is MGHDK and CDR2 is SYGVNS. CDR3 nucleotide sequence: TGTGCCAGCAGTGTCCGACAGGGGAGGGGCACAGATACGCAGTATTTT. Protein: CASSVRQGRGTDTQYF.

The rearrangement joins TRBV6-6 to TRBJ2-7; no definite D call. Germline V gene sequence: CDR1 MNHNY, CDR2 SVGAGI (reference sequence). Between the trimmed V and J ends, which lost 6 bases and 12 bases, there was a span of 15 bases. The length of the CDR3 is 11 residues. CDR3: CASREEPRVYF. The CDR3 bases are TGTGCCAGCAGAGAGGAACCCCGGGTGTACTTC.

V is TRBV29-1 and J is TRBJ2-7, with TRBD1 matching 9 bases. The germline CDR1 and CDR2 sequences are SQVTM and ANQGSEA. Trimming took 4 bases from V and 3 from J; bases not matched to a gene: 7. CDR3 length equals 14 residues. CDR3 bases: TGCAGCGTTGGAGTTTGGGACAGGGTCTACGAGCAGTACTTC. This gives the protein CSVGVWDRVYEQYF.

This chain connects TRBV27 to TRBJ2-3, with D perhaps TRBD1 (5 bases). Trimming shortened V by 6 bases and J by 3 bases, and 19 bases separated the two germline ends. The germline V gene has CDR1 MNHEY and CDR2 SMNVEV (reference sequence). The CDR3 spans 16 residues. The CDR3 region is CASRASGYRVTDTQYF. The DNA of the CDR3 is TGTGCCAGCAGGGCTTCAGGGTACCGAGTGACAGATACGCAGTATTTT.

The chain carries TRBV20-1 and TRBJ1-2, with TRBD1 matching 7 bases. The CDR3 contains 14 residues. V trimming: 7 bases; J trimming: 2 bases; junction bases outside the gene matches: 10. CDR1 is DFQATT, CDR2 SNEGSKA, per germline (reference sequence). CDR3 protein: CSVEGQPSNYGYTF. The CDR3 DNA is TGCAGTGTTGAGGGACAGCCGTCCAACTATGGCTACACCTTC.

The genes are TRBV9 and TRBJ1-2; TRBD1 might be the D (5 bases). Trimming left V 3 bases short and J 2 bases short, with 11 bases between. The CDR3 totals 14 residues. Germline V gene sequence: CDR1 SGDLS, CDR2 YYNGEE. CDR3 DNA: TGTGCCAGCAGCGCTGGTCGGGGGAACTATGGCTACACCTTC. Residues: CASSAGRGNYGYTF.

The CDR3 spells CSAGPSRLTDTQYF. In DNA form, the CDR3 reads TGCAGTGCTGGGCCGAGTAGGTTGACAGATACGCAGTATTTT. This chain joins TRBV20-1 and TRBJ2-3; no clear D. CDR1 is DFQATT, CDR2 SNEGSKA, per germline (reference sequence). V gave up 5 bases and J gave up 3 bases, with 15 bases separating them. CDR3 length equals 14 residues.

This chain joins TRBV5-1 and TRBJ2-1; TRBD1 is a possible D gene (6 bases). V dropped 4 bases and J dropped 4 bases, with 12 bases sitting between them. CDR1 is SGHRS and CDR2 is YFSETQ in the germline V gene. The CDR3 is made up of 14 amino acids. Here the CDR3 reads CASSHIGQYNEQFF. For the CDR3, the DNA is TGCGCCAGCAGCCACATTGGACAGTACAATGAGCAGTTCTTC.

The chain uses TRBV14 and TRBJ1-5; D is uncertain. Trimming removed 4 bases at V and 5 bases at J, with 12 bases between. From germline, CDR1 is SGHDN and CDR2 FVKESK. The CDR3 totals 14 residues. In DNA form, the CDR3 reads TGTGCCAGCAGCCCCACGGGCCTTTATCAGCCCCAGCATTTT. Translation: CASSPTGLYQPQHF.

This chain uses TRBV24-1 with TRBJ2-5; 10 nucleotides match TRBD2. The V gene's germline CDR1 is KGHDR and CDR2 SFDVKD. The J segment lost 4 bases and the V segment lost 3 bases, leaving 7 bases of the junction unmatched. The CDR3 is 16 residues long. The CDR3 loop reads CATSDAQSGGGETQYF. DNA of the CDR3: TGTGCCACCAGTGATGCCCAGAGCGGGGGGGGAGAGACCCAGTACTTC.

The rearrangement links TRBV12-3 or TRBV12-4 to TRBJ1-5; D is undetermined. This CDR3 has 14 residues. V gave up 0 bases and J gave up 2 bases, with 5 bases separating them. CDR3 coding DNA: TGTGCCAGCAGTTTAGCTGGTGGCAATCAGCCCCAGCATTTT. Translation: CASSLAGGNQPQHF.

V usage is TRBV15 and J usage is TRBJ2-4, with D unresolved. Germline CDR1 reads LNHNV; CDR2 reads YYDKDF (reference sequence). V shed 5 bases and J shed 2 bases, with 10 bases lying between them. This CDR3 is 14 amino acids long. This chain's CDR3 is CATSLPLTKNIQYF. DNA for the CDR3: TGTGCCACCAGCCTCCCTTTAACCAAAAACATTCAGTACTTC.

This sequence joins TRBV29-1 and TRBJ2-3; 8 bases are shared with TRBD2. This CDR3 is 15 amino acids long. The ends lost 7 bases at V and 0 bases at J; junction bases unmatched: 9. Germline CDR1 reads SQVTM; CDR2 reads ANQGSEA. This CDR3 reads CSASPGRGSTDTQYF. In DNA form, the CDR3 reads TGCAGCGCCTCTCCCGGGAGGGGAAGCACAGATACGCAGTATTTT.

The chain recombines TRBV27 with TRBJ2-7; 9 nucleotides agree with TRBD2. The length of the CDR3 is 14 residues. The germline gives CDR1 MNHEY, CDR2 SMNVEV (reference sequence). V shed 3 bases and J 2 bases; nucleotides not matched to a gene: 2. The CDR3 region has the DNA TGTGCCAGCAGTTTCGCGGGAGGGCCCTACGAGCAGTACTTC. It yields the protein CASSFAGGPYEQYF.

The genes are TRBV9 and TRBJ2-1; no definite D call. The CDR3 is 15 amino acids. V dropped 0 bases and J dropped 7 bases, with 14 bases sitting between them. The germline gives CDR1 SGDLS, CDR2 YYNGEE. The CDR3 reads CASSVEEVSVNEQFF. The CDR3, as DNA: TGTGCCAGCAGCGTAGAAGAGGTTTCGGTTAATGAGCAGTTCTTC.